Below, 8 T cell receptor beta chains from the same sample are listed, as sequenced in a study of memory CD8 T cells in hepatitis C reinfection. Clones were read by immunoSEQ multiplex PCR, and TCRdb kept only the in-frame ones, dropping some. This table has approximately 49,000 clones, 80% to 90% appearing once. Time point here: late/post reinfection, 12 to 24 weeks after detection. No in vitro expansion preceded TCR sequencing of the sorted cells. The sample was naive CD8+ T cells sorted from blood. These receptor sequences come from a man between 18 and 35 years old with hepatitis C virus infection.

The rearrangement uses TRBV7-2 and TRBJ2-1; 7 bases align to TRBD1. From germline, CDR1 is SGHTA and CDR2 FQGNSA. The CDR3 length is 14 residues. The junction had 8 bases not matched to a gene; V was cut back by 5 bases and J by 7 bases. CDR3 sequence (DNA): TGTGCCAGCAGCCCTGACACAGGGGCAAATGAGCAGTTCTTC. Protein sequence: CASSPDTGANEQFF. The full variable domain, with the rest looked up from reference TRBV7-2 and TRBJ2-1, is GAGVSQSPSNKVTEKGKDVELRCDPISGHTALYWYRQSLGQGLEFLIYFQGNSAPDKSGLPSDRFSAERTGGSVSTLTIQRTQQEDSAVYLCASSPDTGANEQFFGPGTRLTVL.

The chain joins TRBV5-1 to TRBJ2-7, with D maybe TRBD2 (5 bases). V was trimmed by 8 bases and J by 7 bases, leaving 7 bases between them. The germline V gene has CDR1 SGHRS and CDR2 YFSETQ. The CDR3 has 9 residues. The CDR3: CARGGEQYV. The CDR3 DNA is TGCGCCAGGGGCGGGGAGCAGTACGTC.

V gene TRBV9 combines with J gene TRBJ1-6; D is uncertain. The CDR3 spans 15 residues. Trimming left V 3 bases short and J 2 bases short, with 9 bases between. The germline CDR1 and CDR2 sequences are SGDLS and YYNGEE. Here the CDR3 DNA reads TGTGCCAGCAGCGAGTCCGGGACCTATAATTCACCCCTCCACTTT. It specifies CASSESGTYNSPLHF. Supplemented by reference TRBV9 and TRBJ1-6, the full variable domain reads DSGVTQTPKHLITATGQRVTLRCSPRSGDLSVYWYQQSLDQGLQFLIQYYNGEERAKGNILERFSAQQFPDLHSELNLSSLELGDSALYFCASSESGTYNSPLHFGNGTRLTVT.

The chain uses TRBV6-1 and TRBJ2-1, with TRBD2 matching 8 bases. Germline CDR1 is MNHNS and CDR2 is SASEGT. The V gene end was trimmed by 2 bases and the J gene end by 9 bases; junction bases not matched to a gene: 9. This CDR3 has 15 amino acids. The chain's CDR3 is CASSEFSGGAAEQFF. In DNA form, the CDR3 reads TGTGCCAGCAGTGAATTTTCCGGGGGGGCGGCTGAGCAGTTCTTC.

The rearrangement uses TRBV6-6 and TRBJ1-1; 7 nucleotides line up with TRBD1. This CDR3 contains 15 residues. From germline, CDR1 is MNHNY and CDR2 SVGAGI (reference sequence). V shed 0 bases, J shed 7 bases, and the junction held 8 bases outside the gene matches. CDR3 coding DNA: TGTGCCAGCAGTTACTCGAGTCAGGGGGTGGGTGAAGCTTTCTTT. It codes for CASSYSSQGVGEAFF.

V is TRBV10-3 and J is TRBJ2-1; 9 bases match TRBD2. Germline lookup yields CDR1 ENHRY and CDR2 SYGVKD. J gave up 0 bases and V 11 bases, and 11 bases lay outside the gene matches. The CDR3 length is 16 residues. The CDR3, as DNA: TGTGCCCTTGGGGGGGCGGGAGGGCTCTCCTACAATGAGCAGTTCTTC. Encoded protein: CALGGAGGLSYNEQFF.

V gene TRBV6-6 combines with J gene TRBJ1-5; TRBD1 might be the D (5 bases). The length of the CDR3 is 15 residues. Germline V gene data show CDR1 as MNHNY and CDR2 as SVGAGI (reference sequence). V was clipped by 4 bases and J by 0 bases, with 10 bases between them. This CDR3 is CASSSDSYSNQPQHF. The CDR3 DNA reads TGTGCCAGCAGTTCTGACAGCTATAGCAATCAGCCCCAGCATTTT.

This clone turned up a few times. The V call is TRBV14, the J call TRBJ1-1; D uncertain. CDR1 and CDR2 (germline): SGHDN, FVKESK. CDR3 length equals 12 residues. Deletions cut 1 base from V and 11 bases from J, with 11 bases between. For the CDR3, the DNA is TGTGCCAGCAGCCAAGTTGAGGGAGGGGCTTTCTTT. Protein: CASSQVEGGAFF.